The rows below give T cell receptor beta chains drawn from one sample of a study of control samples from healthy donors and cancer patients. Libraries were prepared by immunoSEQ multiplex PCR; TCRdb keeps only in-frame clonotypes and omits some of them. In the table there are approximately 170,000 clones, 90% to 95% of which are singletons. Sequencing input: blood. Receptors originate from a woman aged 25 to 39 in good health. CDR3s include the opening cysteine and the closing phenylalanine or tryptophan. D genes are given only for firm matches. Expanded clones are given a class, and other clones once, few, many or no size at all.

abundance	v_gene	j_gene	d_gene	CDR3aa	CDR3nt
NA	TRBV29-1	TRBJ1-3	NA	CSVPDNSGNTIYF	TGCAGCGTACCGGACAACTCTGGAAACACCATATATTTT
NA	TRBV27	TRBJ1-4	TRBD1	CASSTRQGGNEKLFF	TGTGCCAGCAGTACCCGACAGGGGGGTAATGAAAAACTGTTTTTT
NA	TRBV12-3/TRBV12-4	TRBJ2-5	TRBD1	CASSRQGQETQYF	TGTGCCAGCAGTCGACAGGGCCAAGAGACCCAGTACTTC
once	TRBV6-2/TRBV6-3	TRBJ2-5	TRBD2	CASSYSTSGGETQYF	TGTGCCAGCAGTTACTCGACTAGCGGGGGTGAGACCCAGTACTTC
NA	TRBV6-6	TRBJ1-5	NA	CASRPGHNQPQHF	TGTGCCAGCAGACCGGGACACAATCAGCCCCAGCATTTT
NA	TRBV5-1	TRBJ1-6	NA	CASSPALWSSPLHF	TGCGCCAGCAGCCCTGCCCTATGGAGTTCACCCCTCCACTTT
NA	TRBV5-5	TRBJ2-1	NA	CASSEWGLHNEQFF	TGTGCCAGCAGCGAGTGGGGCCTCCACAATGAGCAGTTCTTC
NA	TRBV6-5	TRBJ2-2	TRBD1	CASSRGTGDTGELFF	TGTGCCAGCAGTCGCGGGACAGGGGACACCGGGGAGCTGTTTTTT
NA	TRBV6-5	TRBJ2-7	TRBD1	CASKGASYEQYF	TGTGCCAGCAAGGGGGCCTCCTACGAGCAGTACTTC
NA	TRBV30	TRBJ2-2	NA	CAWSVLLNTGELFF	TGTGCCTGGAGTGTACTCCTGAACACCGGGGAGCTGTTTTTT
NA	TRBV5-1	TRBJ2-1	NA	CASSLWTQNNEQFF	TGCGCCAGCAGCTTGTGGACACAAAACAATGAGCAGTTCTTC
NA	TRBV3-1/TRBV3-2	TRBJ2-2	TRBD2	CASSQSGGATGELFF	TGTGCCAGCAGCCAGAGCGGGGGGGCTACCGGGGAGCTGTTTTTT
NA	TRBV27	TRBJ1-5	TRBD1	CANPGQGADSNQPQHF	TGTGCCAACCCGGGACAGGGGGCGGATAGCAATCAGCCCCAGCATTTT
NA	TRBV6-6	TRBJ1-1	NA	CASTRTGTEAFF	TGTGCCAGCACCCGGACCGGCACTGAAGCTTTCTTT
NA	TRBV7-3	TRBJ2-3	TRBD1	CASSLGQGAPDTQYF	TGTGCCAGCAGCTTAGGGCAGGGGGCCCCAGATACGCAGTATTTT
NA	TRBV12-3/TRBV12-4	TRBJ1-2	NA	CASTGDKNYGYTF	TGTGCCAGCACCGGGGACAAAAACTATGGCTACACCTTC
NA	TRBV9	TRBJ1-6	TRBD1	CASSGGQASSPLHF	TGTGCCAGCAGCGGGGGACAGGCTAGTTCACCCCTCCACTTT
NA	TRBV5-8	TRBJ2-3	NA	CASSETTSTDTQYF	TGTGCCAGCAGCGAGACCACTAGCACAGATACGCAGTATTTT
NA	TRBV11-2	TRBJ1-2	TRBD1	CASSELGQGGYGYTF	TGTGCCAGCAGCGAACTGGGACAGGGCGGCTATGGCTACACCTTC
NA	TRBV7-9	TRBJ2-1	NA	CASRPQGGSYNEQFF	TGTGCCAGCAGACCCCAGGGGGGCTCCTACAATGAGCAGTTCTTC
NA	TRBV6-5	TRBJ1-1	TRBD1	CASSYSYTGVTEAFF	TGTGCCAGCAGTTACTCCTATACAGGGGTCACTGAAGCTTTCTTT
NA	TRBV7-9	TRBJ1-5	TRBD1	CASSYTYDRASNQPQHF	TGTGCCAGCAGCTACACTTATGACAGGGCTAGCAATCAGCCCCAGCATTTT
NA	TRBV6-5	TRBJ1-2	NA	CASSYFDRGYGYTF	TGTGCCAGCAGTTACTTCGATAGGGGGTATGGCTACACCTTC
NA	TRBV9	TRBJ2-3	TRBD2	CASSVGLAGGSTDTQYF	TGTGCCAGCAGCGTAGGATTAGCGGGAGGGAGCACAGATACGCAGTATTTT
few	TRBV19	TRBJ1-2	TRBD1	CASSISGGDRGQFYYGYTF	TGTGCCAGTAGTATAAGCGGCGGGGACAGGGGGCAATTTTACTATGGCTACACCTTC
NA	TRBV24-1	TRBJ2-1	NA	CATSGGWDNEQFF	TGTGCCACCAGTGGGGGATGGGACAATGAGCAGTTCTTC
NA	TRBV7-9	TRBJ1-5	NA	CASSLGTVNNQPQHF	TGTGCCAGCAGCTTAGGGACGGTTAACAATCAGCCCCAGCATTTT
NA	TRBV30	TRBJ2-1	NA	CAWSVQNEQFF	TGTGCCTGGAGTGTTCAGAATGAGCAGTTCTTC
NA	TRBV12-3/TRBV12-4	TRBJ1-5	NA	CASSRDVQPQHF	TGTGCCAGCAGCCGGGACGTTCAGCCCCAGCATTTT
NA	TRBV5-1	TRBJ2-6	NA	CASSLDGSGANVLTF	TGCGCCAGCAGCTTGGACGGCTCTGGGGCCAACGTCCTGACTTTC
NA	TRBV27	TRBJ2-5	NA	CASSLWEFQETQYF	TGTGCCAGCAGTTTATGGGAGTTCCAAGAGACCCAGTACTTC
NA	TRBV15	TRBJ2-7	NA	CATSRDERTEQYF	TGTGCCACCAGCAGAGATGAGAGGACAGAGCAGTACTTC
NA	TRBV28	TRBJ1-1	NA	CASSLLRLETEAFF	TGTGCCAGCAGTTTACTCAGGTTAGAGACTGAAGCTTTCTTT
once	TRBV7-6	TRBJ2-3	NA	CASSLPGGGTDTQYF	TGTGCCAGCAGCTTGCCGGGGGGCGGGACAGATACGCAGTATTTT
NA	TRBV30	TRBJ1-1	TRBD1	CASNRGNTEAFF	TGTGCCTCTAACAGGGGGAACACTGAAGCTTTCTTT
NA	TRBV13	TRBJ1-1	NA	CASSLGTEAFF	TGTGCCAGCAGCTTGGGCACTGAAGCTTTCTTT
NA	TRBV5-6	TRBJ2-1	NA	CASSLWQAYNEQFF	TGTGCCAGCAGCTTGTGGCAGGCCTACAATGAGCAGTTCTTC
NA	TRBV7-2	TRBJ2-5	TRBD1	CASSWTGLVQETQYF	TGTGCCAGCAGCTGGACAGGACTTGTGCAAGAGACCCAGTACTTC
NA	TRBV13	TRBJ1-3	NA	CASSLGGYGNTIYF	TGTGCCAGCAGCTTAGGAGGGTACGGAAACACCATATATTTT
NA	TRBV11-3	TRBJ1-1	NA	CASSLDQNTEAFF	TGTGCCAGCAGCTTAGATCAGAACACTGAAGCTTTCTTT
NA	TRBV24-1	TRBJ2-5	TRBD2	CATSDPGLAGGETQYF	TGTGCCACCAGTGATCCGGGACTAGCGGGAGGGGAGACCCAGTACTTC
NA	TRBV6-6	TRBJ1-5	NA	CASRPDGGYSNQPQHF	TGTGCCAGCAGACCTGACGGCGGATATAGCAATCAGCCCCAGCATTTT
NA	TRBV14	TRBJ1-2	NA	CASSQDGTGNYGYTF	TGTGCCAGCAGCCAGGACGGGACGGGGAACTATGGCTACACCTTC
NA	TRBV10-3	TRBJ2-7	TRBD1	CAISRTGGYEQYF	TGTGCCATCAGTAGGACAGGGGGCTACGAGCAGTACTTC
once	TRBV2	TRBJ1-2	NA	CASSTENYGYTF	TGTGCCAGCAGTACAGAAAACTATGGCTACACCTTC
NA	TRBV4-1	TRBJ1-1	TRBD1	CASSQGYDRGNTEAFF	TGCGCCAGCAGCCAAGGTTACGACAGGGGGAACACTGAAGCTTTCTTT
NA	TRBV2	TRBJ1-4	TRBD1	CASYRGDEKLFF	TGTGCCAGCTACAGGGGGGACGAAAAACTGTTTTTT
once	TRBV4-3	TRBJ2-3	TRBD2	CASSPGLASTDTQYF	TGCGCCAGCAGCCCCGGACTAGCGAGCACAGATACGCAGTATTTT
NA	TRBV18	TRBJ1-5	TRBD1	CASSLTGVVEQPQHF	TGTGCCAGCTCACTAACAGGGGTGGTAGAGCAGCCCCAGCATTTT
NA	TRBV21-1	TRBJ2-7	NA	CASSKAGLAGEIGAYEQYF	TGTGCCAGCAGCAAAGCGGGACTAGCGGGAGAAATTGGCGCCTACGAGCAGTACTTC
NA	TRBV24-1	TRBJ2-5	TRBD1	CATSDPGQGGTQYF	TGTGCCACCAGTGATCCGGGACAGGGGGGGACCCAGTACTTC
once	TRBV2	TRBJ2-1	TRBD2	CASSAQRGGYNEQFF	TGTGCCAGCAGTGCCCAGCGGGGGGGCTACAATGAGCAGTTCTTC
NA	TRBV7-2	TRBJ2-7	TRBD2	CASSLDRGGGEQYF	TGTGCCAGCAGCTTAGATCGGGGGGGTGGCGAGCAGTACTTC